This TCR beta chain came from a study of identical twins (dated by TCRdb to about 2016). Context from the whole study: To test whether fetal clonotypes persist, the study used deep sequencing on TCR alpha and beta repertoires from monozygotic twins, unrelated adults of various ages, and cord blood. Replicate twin experiments were performed at different times using different library preparation protocols to rule out contamination. Broad study findings and their caveats: Fewer insertions were carried by abundant cord blood beta clonotypes, a similar but weaker trend appeared in young adult naive repertoires, and no such trend appeared in memory repertoires. Because the same donors could not be followed over many years, conclusions were based on cross-sectional statistical analysis. Compared with coincidental sharing between unrelated individuals, out-of-frame TCR alpha sequences shared between twins had an excess of sequences with low generation probability. Invariant T cells such as MAIT and iNKT could partly confound zero-insertion analyses, though diverse VJ usage argued against this for most clonotypes. In monozygotic twins, out-of-frame TCR alpha sharing was systematically underestimated by recombination models, although the models agreed with sharing between unrelated individuals. A weaker excess of twin sharing was found in beta out-of-frame sequences because the signal-to-noise ratio was lowered by fewer shared sequences.

Library method: 5' RACE. The instrument given in TCRdb is Illumina HiSeq 2000. Template switching added a universal primer binding site, and the final cDNA carried a unique molecular identifier that allowed TCR cDNA molecules to be counted accurately. Specific primers in the conserved constant-segment region were used to synthesize first-strand cDNA for TCR alpha and beta chains. Each cDNA library was double barcoded, with a SMART-Mk sample barcode plus Illumina barcodes, to control for contamination. TruSeq adapter sequences and Illumina sample barcodes were added in two successive PCR steps. The TCR alpha and beta cDNA libraries were sequenced on the Illumina HiSeq platform using custom primers. The study's processing was this. Raw reads were processed with MiGEC to extract unique molecular identifiers, and MiXCR was used to determine CDR3 positions. For each individual, recombination models were inferred using an EM algorithm with the repgenHMM and IGoR tools. Shared clonotype analysis was performed with the tcR package in R, normalizing sharing by the product of cloneset sizes. To study raw recombination without the effects of thymic and clonal selection, out-of-frame nonproductive sequences were analyzed. The public reads were quality trimmed at Q25 with fastp and then assembled into clones with MiXCR by TCRdb, keeping productive beta chains. Each record represents a unique CDR3 protein, reported with the most common genes and DNA among its rows. The V and J calls follow TCRdb's processing rather than the paper's. In this sample the table shows hundreds of thousands of distinct CDR3 sequences, 5.5% to 6.5% of which occur a single time. Of the sample, approximately 1.6% falls within the top ten clones.

Every donor in the study was a healthy Caucasian. The researchers also sequenced three unrelated adults who were not twins: a male aged 18 to 30, a male aged 50 to 60, and a female aged 50 to 60. Using Miltenyi CD45RO+ enrichment and human naive T-cell isolation kits, memory (CD45RO+) and naive T cells were isolated from PBMC. V loses 2 bases, J loses 4 bases, and the germline ends lie 9 bases apart. CDR1 SGHTA and CDR2 FQGNSA are derived from the germline V gene. Measured from the cysteine to the phenylalanine, the CDR3 is 14 residues long. CDR3 DNA is the only sequence kept; it has 42 bases, read in frame from the first base. This clonotype was seen repeatedly, ten times or more. It has no known antigen specificity. No base quality information exists; no much larger clone differs at one position.

The sample taken for sequencing was naive T cells sorted from blood. This sample's cell subset or site label indicates: cells isolated with a human naive T-cell isolation kit. The receptor was derived from a man in his late teens or twenties in good health. This chain joins TRBV7-2 to TRBJ2-1; no D gene is confidently identified. The DNA is TGTGCCAGCAGCTTACAGGCCGAGTACAATGAGCAGTTCTTC. Translated, this gives CASSLQAEYNEQFF.